This note documents a single TCR beta chain sequence. The entry originates in a study of blood T cell repertoires in COVID-19. Method: immunoSEQ multiplex PCR; TCRdb's copy keeps in-frame clones and lacks some. Counted here are under 250,000 clones, over 75% occurring once; the ten biggest clones make up under 4%. Cohort placement rested on clinical history that participants reported themselves. The CDR3 spans 14 residues. Between the trimmed V and J ends, which lost 6 bases and 0 bases, there was a span of 11 bases. The germline V gene has CDR1 LNHDA and CDR2 SQIVND (reference sequence). This TCR derives from a woman aged 18 to 35 in a cohort exposed to, infected with or recovered from COVID-19 (not recorded which). The sample taken for sequencing was PBMCs or T cells enriched from blood (not recorded which). The genes are TRBV19 and TRBJ1-1; the D gene is possibly TRBD1 (5 bases). CDR3 protein: CASRIGGMNTEAFF. The DNA for the CDR3 is TGTGCCAGTAGGATCGGGGGAATGAACACTGAAGCTTTCTTT. The full variable domain, with the rest looked up from reference TRBV19 and TRBJ1-1, is DGGITQSPKYLFRKEGQNVTLSCEQNLNHDAMYWYRQDPGQGLRLIYYSQIVNDFQKGDIAEGYSVSREKKESFPLTVTSAQKNPTAFYLCASRIGGMNTEAFFGQGTRLTVV.